This record concerns one T cell receptor beta chain sequence. This CDR3 spans 15 amino acids. V lost 3 bases and J 0 bases, leaving 11 bases between the germline ends. Germline CDR1 reads SGHDN; CDR2 reads FVKESK. Methods used by the authors: Counts of nucleated cells, estimated from reference gene primer amplification, were obtained. Profiled with immunoSEQ multiplex PCR; TCRdb holds only in-frame clones, not every one. The DNA gave D and trimming, while V, J and clone size come from that table. There are some 230,000 clones in the sample; more than 65% occur only once, and about 2.3% lies in the top ten. These data belong to a study of blood T cell repertoires in COVID-19. Study information: Donors in the United States, Italy and Spain gave samples during acute or convalescent COVID-19. T cells, B-cell-depleted T cells, or PBMCs provided the cDNA or gDNA that served as material.

The source is a woman aged 55-70 years with acute or convalescent COVID-19. The chain links TRBV14 to TRBJ1-1; D gene unclear. Sequencing input: peripheral blood. CDR3 nucleotide sequence: TGTGCCAGCAGCCACCTACAGAAAGTGAACACTGAAGCTTTCTTT. This codes for CASSHLQKVNTEAFF.